The following is a T cell receptor beta chain sequence with its context. Its antigen is not known. The sample comes from a study of shared clonotypes between healthy human individuals. Whole-study results and caveats: Naive subsets generally had larger estimated richness than memory subsets. Against clonotypes common to all four donors, non-shared ones had lower generation probabilities.

Generated by immunoSEQ multiplex PCR, the TCRdb table keeps only in-frame clones and is missing some. This sample has under 700,000 clones, with 95% found just once. The length of the CDR3 is 15 residues. V shed 6 bases and J shed 0 bases, with 12 bases lying between them. The germline CDR1 and CDR2 sequences are LNHDA and SQIVND (reference sequence). Terminally differentiated effector memory CD45RA+ cells were excluded from the naive CD8 cells, which were CD45RO-negative and positively selected for CCR7. The receptor was derived from a woman aged 25 to 39 in good health. The rearrangement uses TRBV19 and TRBJ1-5, with D uncertain. The sample taken for sequencing was naive CD8+ T cells sorted from blood. CDR3 sequence (DNA): TGTGCCAGTAGGGTCCGAGACGGTAGCAATCAGCCCCAGCATTTT. It is translated as CASRVRDGSNQPQHF.